These T cell receptor beta chains were read from a single sample in a study of vaccination effects on CD4 cells after COVID-19. The protocol was immunoSEQ multiplex PCR, while the TCRdb copy is restricted to in-frame clones and leaves out a portion. The table includes 65,000 to 90,000 clones, around 78% detected once. Which antigens these TCRs recognize remains unknown. Specimen: CD4+ T cells from PBMCs cultured with SARS-CoV-2 spike peptides, collected before COVID-19 vaccination. These TCRs come from a human donor who received a COVID-19 vaccine. Both conserved end residues are part of each CDR3. The order of the fields is D gene, clone size, CDR3 length, J gene, V gene, CDR3 protein, CDR3 DNA. A D gene is named only where the DNA matches it firmly. Rows give clone size only sometimes, using once, few, many, or a class for an expanded clone.

>.|.|16|TRBJ2-3|TRBV9
CASSPRAGASTDTQYF
TGTGCCAGCAGCCCCCGAGCAGGGGCTAGCACAGATACGCAGTATTTT
>.|.|15|TRBJ1-3|TRBV5-1
CASSFGESSGNTIYF
TGCGCCAGCAGCTTCGGCGAGAGCTCTGGAAACACCATATATTTT
>.|.|13|TRBJ2-1|TRBV5-1
CASSLGSGGEQFF
TGCGCCAGCAGCTTGGGTTCCGGAGGTGAGCAGTTCTTC
>TRBD1|once|14|TRBJ1-1|TRBV5-1
CASSLVWQGADAFF
TGCGCCAGCAGCTTGGTATGGCAGGGGGCCGATGCTTTCTTT
>.|.|15|TRBJ2-2|TRBV9
CASSVNWVNTGELFF
TGTGCCAGCAGCGTAAACTGGGTAAACACCGGGGAGCTGTTTTTT
>.|.|14|TRBJ1-5|TRBV28
CASSFIEGHQPQHF
TGTGCCAGCAGTTTTATAGAGGGGCATCAGCCCCAGCATTTT
>.|once|14|TRBJ1-2|TRBV29-1
CSAKPTQGNYGYTF
TGCAGCGCCAAACCCACCCAGGGGAACTATGGCTACACCTTC
>TRBD2|once|15|TRBJ2-5|TRBV5-1
CASSEDSGGQETQYF
TGCGCCAGCAGCGAGGATAGCGGGGGCCAAGAGACCCAGTACTTC
>TRBD1|.|16|TRBJ2-4|TRBV28
CASSPDRVGGKNIQYF
TGTGCCAGCAGTCCCGACAGGGTCGGCGGCAAAAACATTCAGTACTTC
>.|once|15|TRBJ1-4|TRBV5-8
CASSSFGSTNEKLFF
TGTGCCAGCAGCTCGTTTGGATCAACTAATGAAAAACTGTTTTTT
>.|.|12|TRBJ1-5|TRBV10-3
CAISATNQPQHF
TGTGCCATCAGTGCTACTAATCAGCCCCAGCATTTT
>.|.|13|TRBJ1-3|TRBV3-1/TRBV3-2
CASSLRGEDTIYF
TGTGCCAGCAGCCTTAGAGGGGAGGACACCATATATTTT
>TRBD1|.|15|TRBJ1-6|TRBV5-8
CASSRGTGENSPLHF
TGTGCCAGCAGCCGCGGGACAGGGGAGAATTCACCCCTCCACTTT
>.|.|13|TRBJ2-1|TRBV15
CATSRPGRNEQFF
TGTGCCACCAGCAGGCCAGGACGGAATGAGCAGTTCTTC
>TRBD1|.|17|TRBJ2-1|TRBV5-1
CASSPRTGDSYFYEQFF
TGCGCCAGCAGCCCTAGGACAGGGGACTCATATTTTTATGAGCAGTTCTTC
>TRBD1|.|15|TRBJ1-2|TRBV19
CASSPQVQGANGYTF
TGTGCCAGTAGCCCCCAAGTACAGGGGGCGAATGGCTACACCTTC
>.|.|14|TRBJ2-3|TRBV9
CASSAQGNRHTQYF
TGTGCCAGCAGCGCCCAGGGGAATAGGCATACGCAGTATTTT
>.|few|12|TRBJ1-1|TRBV6-1
CASSSQGTEAFF
TGTGCCAGCAGCAGCCAGGGGACAGAAGCTTTCTTT
>.|.|14|TRBJ1-1|TRBV9
CASSVQGANTEAFF
TGTGCCAGCAGCGTACAGGGTGCGAACACTGAAGCTTTCTTT
>.|.|12|TRBJ2-2|TRBV19
CASQTNTGELFF
TGTGCCTCCCAAACGAACACCGGGGAGCTGTTTTTT
>TRBD1|.|15|TRBJ1-4|TRBV6-5
CASRSTGTGGEKLFF
TGTGCCAGCAGGTCGACCGGGACAGGTGGGGAAAAACTGTTTTTT
>.|.|12|TRBJ2-1|TRBV2
CASSGLQDEQFF
TGTGCCAGCAGTGGTTTACAGGATGAGCAGTTCTTC